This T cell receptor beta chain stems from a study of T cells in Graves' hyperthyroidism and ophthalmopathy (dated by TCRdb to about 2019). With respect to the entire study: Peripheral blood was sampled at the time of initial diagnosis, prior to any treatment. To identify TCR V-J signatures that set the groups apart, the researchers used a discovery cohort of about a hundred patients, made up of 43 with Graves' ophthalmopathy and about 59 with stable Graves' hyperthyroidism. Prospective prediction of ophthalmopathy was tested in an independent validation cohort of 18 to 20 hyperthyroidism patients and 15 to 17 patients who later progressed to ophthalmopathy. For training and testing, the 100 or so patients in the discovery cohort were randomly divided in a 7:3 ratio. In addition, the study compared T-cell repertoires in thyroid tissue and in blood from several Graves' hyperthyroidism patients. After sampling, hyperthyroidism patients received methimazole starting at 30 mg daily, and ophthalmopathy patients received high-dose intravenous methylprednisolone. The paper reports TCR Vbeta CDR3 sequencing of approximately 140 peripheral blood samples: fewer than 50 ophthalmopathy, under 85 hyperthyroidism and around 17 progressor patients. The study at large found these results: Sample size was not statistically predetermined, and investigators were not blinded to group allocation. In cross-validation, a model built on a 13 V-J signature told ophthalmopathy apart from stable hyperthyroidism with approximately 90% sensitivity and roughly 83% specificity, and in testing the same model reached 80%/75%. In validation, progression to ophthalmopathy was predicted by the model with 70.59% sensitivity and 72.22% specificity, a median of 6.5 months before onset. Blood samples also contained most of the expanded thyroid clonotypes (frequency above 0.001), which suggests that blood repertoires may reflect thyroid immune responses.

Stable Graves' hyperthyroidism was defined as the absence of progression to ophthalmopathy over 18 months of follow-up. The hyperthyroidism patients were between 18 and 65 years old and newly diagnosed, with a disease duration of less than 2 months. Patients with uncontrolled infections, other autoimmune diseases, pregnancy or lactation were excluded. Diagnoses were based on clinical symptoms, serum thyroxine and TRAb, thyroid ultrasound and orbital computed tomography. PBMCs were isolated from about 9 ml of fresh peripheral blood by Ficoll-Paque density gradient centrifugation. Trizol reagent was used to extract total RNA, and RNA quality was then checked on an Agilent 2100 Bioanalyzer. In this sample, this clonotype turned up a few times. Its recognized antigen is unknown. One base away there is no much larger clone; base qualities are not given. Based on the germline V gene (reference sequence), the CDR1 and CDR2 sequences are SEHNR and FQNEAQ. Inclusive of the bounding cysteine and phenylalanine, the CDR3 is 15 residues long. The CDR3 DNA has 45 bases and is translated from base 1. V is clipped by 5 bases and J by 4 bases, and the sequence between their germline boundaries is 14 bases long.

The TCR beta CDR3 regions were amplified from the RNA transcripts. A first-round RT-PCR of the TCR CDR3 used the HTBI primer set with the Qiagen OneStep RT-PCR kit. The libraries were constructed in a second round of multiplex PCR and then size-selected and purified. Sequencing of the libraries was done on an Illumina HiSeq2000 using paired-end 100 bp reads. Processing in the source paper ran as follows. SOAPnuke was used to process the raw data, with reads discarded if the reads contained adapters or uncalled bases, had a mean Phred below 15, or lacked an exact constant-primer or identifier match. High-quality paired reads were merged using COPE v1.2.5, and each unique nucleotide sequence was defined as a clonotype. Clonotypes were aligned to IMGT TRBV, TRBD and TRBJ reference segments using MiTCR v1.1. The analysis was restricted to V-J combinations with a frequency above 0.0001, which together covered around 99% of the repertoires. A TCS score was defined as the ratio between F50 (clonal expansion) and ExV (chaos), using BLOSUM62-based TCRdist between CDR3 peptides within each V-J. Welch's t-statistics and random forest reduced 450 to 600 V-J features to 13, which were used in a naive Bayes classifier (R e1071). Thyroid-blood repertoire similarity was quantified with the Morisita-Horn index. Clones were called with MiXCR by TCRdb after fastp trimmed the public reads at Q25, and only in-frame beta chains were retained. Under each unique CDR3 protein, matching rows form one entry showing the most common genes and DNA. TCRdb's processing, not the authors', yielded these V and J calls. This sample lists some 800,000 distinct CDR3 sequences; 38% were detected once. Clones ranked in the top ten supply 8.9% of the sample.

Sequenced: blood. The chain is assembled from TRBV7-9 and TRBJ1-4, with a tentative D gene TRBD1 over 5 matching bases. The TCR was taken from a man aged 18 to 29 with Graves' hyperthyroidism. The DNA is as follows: TGTGCCAGCAGCCCGGGGGACGGATTTAATGAAAAACTGTTTTTT. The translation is CASSPGDGFNEKLFF.